These 14 T cell receptor beta chains originate from one sample sequenced in a study of T cells in Graves' hyperthyroidism and ophthalmopathy (dated by TCRdb to 2018 to 2020). Library preparation was by multiplex PCR. The sequencer was an Illumina HiSeq 2000. The TCR beta CDR3 regions were amplified from the RNA transcripts. For the first round of RT-PCR on the TCR CDR3, the HTBI primer set was used together with the Qiagen OneStep RT-PCR kit. The public reads were quality trimmed at Q25 with fastp and then assembled into clones with MiXCR by TCRdb, keeping productive beta chains. Merged by CDR3 protein, the rows form single entries marked with the most common genes and DNA. In all, the sample holds fewer than 900,000 distinct CDR3 sequences, and about 17% of those were seen once. The ten largest clones capture approximately 15% of the sample. Sample: blood. The receptors come from a woman aged 45-59 years with Graves' hyperthyroidism that later progressed to Graves' ophthalmopathy.

This clonotype has at least ten counts. V usage is TRBV6-1 and J usage is TRBJ2-3; 9 bases align to TRBD2. V lost 3 bases and J lost 2; bases outside the gene matches: 6. The CDR3 extends over 16 amino acids. The germline V gene has CDR1 MNHNS and CDR2 SASEGT. The CDR3 nucleotides are TGTGCCAGCAGTGACGGACTAGCGAGACACACAGATACGCAGTATTTT. Protein sequence: CASSDGLARHTDTQYF.

This clonotype was counted ten times or more. The chain is built from TRBV19 and TRBJ1-1, with 7 bases aligning to TRBD1. Trimming cost V 4 bases and J 1 base; bases outside gene matches: 18. The CDR3 consists of 19 residues. Germline CDR1 reads LNHDA; CDR2 reads SQIVND (reference sequence). The CDR3 nucleotides are TGTGCCAGTAGTACCCTCCCCGGGGCAGGGGGGCTCTCGAACACTGAAGCTTTCTTT. It encodes CASSTLPGAGGLSNTEAFF.

The chain is built from TRBV6-5 and TRBJ1-1, with D unresolved. CDR3 length: 14 amino acids. Germline values: CDR1 MNHEY, CDR2 SVGAGI. The V and J ends lost 2 bases and 2 bases respectively, with 9 bases between them. Here the CDR3 reads CASSYGSGNTEAFF. The CDR3 DNA follows: TGTGCCAGCAGTTACGGGTCGGGAAACACTGAAGCTTTCTTT.

The chain recombines TRBV19 with TRBJ1-2; D gene ambiguous. The CDR3 spans 13 residues. The V end was cut by 5 bases, the J end by 4 bases, with 11 bases between. Germline CDR1 reads LNHDA; CDR2 reads SQIVND (reference sequence). CDR3 in amino acids: CASSDNKRYGYTF. The CDR3 DNA reads TGTGCCAGTAGTGACAATAAGCGCTATGGCTACACCTTC.

This clonotype was counted between two and nine times. The rearrangement uses TRBV18 and TRBJ2-4; 8 bases map to TRBD1. V lost 5 bases, J lost 1 base, and 16 bases stayed unmatched. This CDR3 has 19 residues. Germline V gene sequence: CDR1 KGHSH, CDR2 LQKENI. The CDR3 DNA reads TGTGCCAGCTCAAAAGCTCTTTGGACAGGGCCGCCTGCCAAAAACATTCAGTACTTC. It specifies CASSKALWTGPPAKNIQYF.

The sample holds many counts of this clonotype. The rearrangement links TRBV2 to TRBJ2-2; D is undetermined. From germline, CDR1 is SNHLY and CDR2 FYNNEI. V was clipped by 4 bases and J by 7 bases, with 10 bases between them. The CDR3 extends over 13 amino acids. CDR3 DNA: TGTGCCAGCAGTGGGATATTAGACGGGGAGCTGTTTTTT. Its protein product is CASSGILDGELFF.

This clonotype was counted between two and nine times. This CDR3 is CASSLPSGGRTSTDTQYF. CDR3 in DNA: TGCGCCAGCAGCCTACCTAGCGGGGGGCGGACTAGCACAGATACGCAGTATTTT. The rearrangement uses TRBV4-1 and TRBJ2-3, with TRBD2 identical over 11 bases. The germline CDR1 and CDR2 sequences are MGHRA and YSYEKL. V lost 4 bases and J lost 0; bases outside the gene matches: 9. The CDR3 consists of 18 residues.

This clonotype was observed many times. The V call is TRBV6-5, the J call TRBJ2-5; tentatively, D is TRBD2 (6 bases). The CDR3 totals 15 residues. Per the germline V gene, CDR1 is MNHEY and CDR2 is SVGAGI. Trimming took 2 bases from V and 2 from J, leaving 12 bases between them. Here the CDR3 DNA reads TGTGCCAGCAGTTACACAGCGGGTGGGCAAGAGACCCAGTACTTC. Translating gives CASSYTAGGQETQYF.

The genes are TRBV20-1 and TRBJ2-4, with 15 bases fitting TRBD2. CDR3 length equals 15 residues. V shed 4 bases and J 5 bases; nucleotides not matched to a gene: 3. CDR1 is DFQATT and CDR2 is SNEGSKA in the germline V gene (reference sequence). CDR3 nucleotide sequence: TGCAGTGCTAACGGACTAGCGGGGGGGGAAAACATTCAGTACTTC. Its translation is CSANGLAGGENIQYF.

Many counts were recorded for this clonotype. The chain links TRBV6-1 to TRBJ1-4; D gene ambiguous. Trimming took 5 bases from V and 8 from J, leaving 18 bases between them. This CDR3 is 15 amino acids long. Germline V lookup: CDR1 MNHNS, CDR2 SASEGT. CDR3 in amino acids: CASSSPTATGEKLFF. The DNA for the CDR3 is TGTGCCAGCAGTTCCCCGACCGCCACGGGGGAAAAACTGTTTTTT.

This rearrangement joins TRBV30 to TRBJ1-6, with 11 bases lining up with TRBD1. The CDR3 has 13 amino acids. J lost 8 bases, V lost 3 bases, and 0 bases had no gene match. Germline V CDR1 and CDR2: GTSNPN, SVGIG (reference sequence). In DNA, the CDR3 is TGTGCCTGGAGGGGACAGGGGGATTCACCCCTCCACTTT. Residues: CAWRGQGDSPLHF.

V gene TRBV3-1 combines with J gene TRBJ2-1, with D tentatively TRBD2 (6 bases). This CDR3 spans 15 amino acids. Deletions cut 0 bases from V and 4 bases from J, with 10 bases between. Per the germline V gene, CDR1 is LGHDT and CDR2 is YNNKEL (reference sequence). Here the CDR3 reads CASSQDAGRYNEQFF. CDR3 bases: TGTGCCAGCAGCCAAGATGCGGGACGGTACAATGAGCAGTTCTTC.

This clonotype came up a few times. The chain has TRBV20-1 and TRBJ1-4, with TRBD1 matching 7 bases. The J segment lost 3 bases and the V segment lost 6 bases, leaving 10 bases of the junction unmatched. The CDR3 is 15 residues long. Germline values: CDR1 DFQATT, CDR2 SNEGSKA (reference sequence). The DNA for the CDR3 is TGCAGTGCCCAGGACAGGAGAAGATCTAATGAAAAACTGTTTTTT. Its translation: CSAQDRRRSNEKLFF.

This clonotype was recorded a few times. This sequence joins TRBV11-2 and TRBJ1-2; 9 bases are a match to TRBD1. The length of the CDR3 is 15 residues. Per germline, CDR1 SGHAT and CDR2 FQNNGV. Unmatched junction bases numbered 6, after V lost 1 base and J lost 6 bases. The DNA for the CDR3 is TGTGCCAGCAGCTTAGGCCCCGGACAGGGGCATGGCTACACCTTC. It codes for CASSLGPGQGHGYTF.